Each of the 3 T cell receptor beta chains below was sequenced from the same sample in a study of T cells after yellow fever vaccination. TCRdb passed the 5' RACE reads through MiXCR, listing each CDR3 protein once. The data contain some 110,000 distinct CDR3 sequences, about 7.4% of them singletons. Source: CD4+ T cells sorted from PBMCs, taken around 10 days after the first yellow fever vaccination. These receptors were obtained from a man aged 18 to 29 who received the YFV17D yellow fever vaccine.

Turning to this clonotype: A read error may explain this, as a much larger clone is one base away. As DNA, the CDR3 is TGTGCCCACTACGAGGTCTTGGGGGATAATGAGCAGTTCTTC. Amino acids: CAHYEVLGDNEQFF. This chain connects TRBV7-9 to TRBJ2-1; D may be TRBD1 or TRBD2 (5 bases each). V lost 11 bases and J lost 7, with 21 bases in between. The CDR3 runs to 14 residues. Germline loops: CDR1 SEHNR, CDR2 FQNEAQ (reference sequence).

In this sample, this clonotype turned up many times. The CDR3, as DNA: TGCGCCAGCAGCCTATGGACAGGGACGAACACCGGGGAGCTGTTTTTT. It encodes CASSLWTGTNTGELFF. The gene calls are TRBV5-1 and TRBJ2-2; 8 bases match TRBD1. Germline V gives CDR1 SGHRS, CDR2 YFSETQ. The V gene end was trimmed by 4 bases and the J gene end by 0 bases; junction bases not matched to a gene: 5. This CDR3 has 16 amino acids.

This clonotype came up many times. This sequence joins TRBV6-2 or TRBV6-3 and TRBJ1-1; D may be TRBD1 (5 bases). V was trimmed by 4 bases and J by 1 base, leaving 10 bases between them. Germline CDR1 and CDR2: MNHEY and SVGEGT. This CDR3 is built from 14 residues. CDR3 DNA: TGTGCCAGCAGTTTCCAGACAGAGAACACTGAAGCTTTCTTT. Translation: CASSFQTENTEAFF.